The clone carrying this T cell receptor beta chain was counted between two and nine times. Its specificity is unknown. V dropped 6 bases and J dropped 5; count of bases not matched to a gene: 5. CDR1 ENHRY and CDR2 SYGVKD come from the germline V gene. The CDR3 extends over 13 amino acids. The data belong to a study of T cell repertoires in ileal Crohn's disease. General study results and limits: Endoscopy was done a median about 6.6 months after surgery.

Time point here: neoterminal ileum biopsy at postoperative endoscopy, about 6 months after surgery. Measured with immunoSEQ multiplex PCR; TCRdb has only the in-frame clones, and not every one. The sample lists around 13,000 clones; roughly 73% were seen once. Source material: ileal tissue. This receptor was obtained from an adult with Crohn's disease. The J gene is TRBJ1-1, the V gene TRBV10-3, with TRBD1 matching over 8 bases. The CDR3 spells CAIRDREVTEAFF. The CDR3 nucleotides read TGTGCCATCAGGGACAGGGAGGTAACTGAAGCTTTCTTT.